This TCR beta chain was recorded in a study of shared clonotypes between healthy human individuals. Whole-study results and caveats: All-four-donor shared clonotypes had higher generation probabilities than non-shared clonotypes did.

Repertoires were generated with immunoSEQ multiplex PCR, while TCRdb's copy carries only in-frame clones and drops some. The data show about 980,000 clones, less than 85% seen once. Donors, healthy HIV-negative adults, lacked recent acute infections or vaccinations. This clone was counted only a few times. Its antigen is unknown. Trimming removed 5 bases from V and 6 bases from J; junction bases left unmatched: 12. The V gene's germline CDR1 is SGHAT and CDR2 FQNNGV. The CDR3 is 16 residues long. The genes are TRBV11-2 and TRBJ2-1, with 8 nucleotides matching TRBD1. The TCR was taken from a man aged 18 to 30 in good health. Sequencing was carried out using memory CD4+ T cells sorted from blood. Subset specified: CD45RA-negative fraction. Written as DNA, the CDR3 is TGTGCCAGCAGCGCGCTGAGAAGGACAGGGCCCAATGAGCAGTTCTTC. Amino acid sequence: CASSALRRTGPNEQFF. Variable domain in full (rest from reference TRBV11-2 and TRBJ2-1): EAGVAQSPRYKIIEKRQSVAFWCNPISGHATLYWYQQILGQGPKLLIQFQNNGVVDDSQLPKDRFSAERLKGVDSTLKIQPAKLEDSAVYLCASSALRRTGPNEQFFGPGTRLTVL.